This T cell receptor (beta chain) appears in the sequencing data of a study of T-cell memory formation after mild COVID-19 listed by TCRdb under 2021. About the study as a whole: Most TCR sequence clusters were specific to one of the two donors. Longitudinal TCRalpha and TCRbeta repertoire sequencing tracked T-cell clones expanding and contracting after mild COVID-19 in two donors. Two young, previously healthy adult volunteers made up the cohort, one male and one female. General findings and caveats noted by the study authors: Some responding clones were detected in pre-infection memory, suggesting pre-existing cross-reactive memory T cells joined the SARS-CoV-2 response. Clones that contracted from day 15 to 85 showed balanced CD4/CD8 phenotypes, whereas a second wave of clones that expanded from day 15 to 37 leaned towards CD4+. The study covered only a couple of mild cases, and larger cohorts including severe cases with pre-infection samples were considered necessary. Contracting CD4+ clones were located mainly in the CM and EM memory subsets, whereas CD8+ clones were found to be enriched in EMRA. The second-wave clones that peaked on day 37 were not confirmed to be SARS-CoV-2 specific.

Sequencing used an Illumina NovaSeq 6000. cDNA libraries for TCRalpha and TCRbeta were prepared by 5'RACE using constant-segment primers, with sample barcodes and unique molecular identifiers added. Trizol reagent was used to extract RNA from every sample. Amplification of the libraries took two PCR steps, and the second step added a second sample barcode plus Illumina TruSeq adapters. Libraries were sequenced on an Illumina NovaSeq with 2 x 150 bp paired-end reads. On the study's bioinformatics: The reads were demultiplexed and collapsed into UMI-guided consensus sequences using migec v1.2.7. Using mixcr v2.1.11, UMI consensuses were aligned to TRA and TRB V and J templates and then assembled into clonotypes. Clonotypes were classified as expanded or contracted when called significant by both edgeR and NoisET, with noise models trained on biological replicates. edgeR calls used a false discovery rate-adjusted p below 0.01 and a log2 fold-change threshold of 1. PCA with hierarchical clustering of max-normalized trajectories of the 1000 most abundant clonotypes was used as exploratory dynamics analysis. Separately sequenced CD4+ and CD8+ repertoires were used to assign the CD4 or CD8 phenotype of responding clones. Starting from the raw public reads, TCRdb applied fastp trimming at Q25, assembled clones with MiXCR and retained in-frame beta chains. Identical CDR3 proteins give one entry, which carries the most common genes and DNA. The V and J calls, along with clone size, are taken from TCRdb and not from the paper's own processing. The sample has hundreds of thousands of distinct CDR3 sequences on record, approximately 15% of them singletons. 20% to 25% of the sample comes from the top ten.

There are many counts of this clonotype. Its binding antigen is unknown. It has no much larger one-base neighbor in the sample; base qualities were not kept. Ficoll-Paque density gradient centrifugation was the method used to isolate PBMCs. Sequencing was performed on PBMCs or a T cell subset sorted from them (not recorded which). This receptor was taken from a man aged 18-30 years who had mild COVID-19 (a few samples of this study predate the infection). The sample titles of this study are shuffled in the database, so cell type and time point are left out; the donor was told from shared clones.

The CDR3 protein sequence reads: CSAKGQGDADTQYF. In nucleotide form, the sequence is TGCAGTGCTAAGGGACAGGGAGATGCAGATACGCAGTATTTT. The chain employs TRBV20-1 and TRBJ2-3; a stretch of 9 junction bases matches TRBD1. Reading the germline V gene (reference sequence) gives CDR1 DFQATT and CDR2 SNEGSKA. The cysteine opens and the phenylalanine closes a CDR3 of 14 amino acids. The sequence is cut down to CDR3 DNA, 42 bases in frame from base 1. At the junction V is shortened by 4 bases and J by 4 bases; bases outside the gene matches: 6.